Listed below are T cell receptor beta chains from one sample, sequenced in a study of blood T cell repertoires in COVID-19. This table comes from immunoSEQ multiplex PCR, and its TCRdb copy is limited to in-frame clones, with some not included. The sample has fewer than 150,000 clones; 84% are singletons. The specimen sequenced was peripheral blood. These receptors came from a human donor in a cohort sampled during active COVID-19. Each CDR3 is given with its conserved first and last residue. D genes are given only for firm matches. Clone size appears in some rows only: once, few, many, or a class for an expanded clone.

CDR3	DNA	size	D	V	J
CASSSRRGTYEQYF	TGTGCCAGCAGCAGCCGTCGGGGAACCTACGAGCAGTACTTC	-	-	TRBV7-2	TRBJ2-7
CASSVGPGIRGETQYF	TGTGCCAGCAGCGTAGGCCCAGGGATAAGGGGAGAGACCCAGTACTTC	-	-	TRBV9	TRBJ2-5
CASSLGDSNTDTQYF	TGTGCCAGCAGCCTAGGGGACTCGAACACAGATACGCAGTATTTT	many	-	TRBV11-3	TRBJ2-3
CASSLLWGGEKLFF	TGTGCCAGCAGTTTACTATGGGGGGGGGAAAAACTGTTTTTT	-	-	TRBV28	TRBJ1-4
CASSVDSSDYEQYF	TGTGCCAGCAGCGTAGACTCCTCTGACTACGAGCAGTACTTC	few	-	TRBV9	TRBJ2-7
CASSKGTGRAEQYF	TGTGCCAGCAGCAAGGGGACAGGCCGGGCCGAGCAGTACTTC	-	TRBD1	TRBV7-8	TRBJ2-7
CASSYASGYEQYF	TGTGCCAGCAGTTATGCCTCGGGCTACGAGCAGTACTTC	many	-	TRBV6-6	TRBJ2-7
CASSLTAGQGTEAFF	TGTGCCAGCAGCTTGACAGCGGGGCAGGGGACTGAAGCTTTCTTT	-	-	TRBV7-9	TRBJ1-1
CASSQEVMAGGIGEQFF	TGTGCCAGCAGCCAAGAAGTTATGGCGGGGGGCATAGGTGAGCAGTTCTTC	-	TRBD2	TRBV4-2	TRBJ2-1
CASSQSGTSSYTQYF	TGTGCCAGCAGCCAATCGGGGACTTCATCATATACGCAGTATTTT	-	-	TRBV6-5	TRBJ2-3
CAISESILAGGEDTQYF	TGTGCCATCAGTGAGTCGATACTAGCGGGGGGGGAAGATACGCAGTATTTT	-	TRBD2	TRBV10-3	TRBJ2-3
CASSPAALTRAGKSYNEQFF	TGTGCCAGCAGTCCCGCGGCCCTAACCAGGGCAGGGAAGTCCTACAATGAGCAGTTCTTC	-	-	TRBV6-2/TRBV6-3	TRBJ2-1
CASSQAVFSSYEQYF	TGTGCCAGCAGCCAAGCTGTATTTAGCTCCTACGAGCAGTACTTC	-	-	TRBV3-1/TRBV3-2	TRBJ2-7
CASSLLGHLANTEAFF	TGTGCCAGCAGTTTATTGGGACATCTGGCGAACACTGAAGCTTTCTTT	-	-	TRBV27	TRBJ1-1
CASSATGVGNTIYF	TGTGCCAGCAGCGCAACAGGGGTCGGAAACACCATATATTTT	-	TRBD1	TRBV9	TRBJ1-3
CASAAAAGGPGSGANVLTF	TGTGCCAGCGCCGCCGCTGCCGGGGGGCCCGGATCTGGGGCCAACGTCCTGACTTTC	-	-	TRBV7-3	TRBJ2-6
CASSSTGGDGYTF	TGTGCCAGCAGCTCTACAGGGGGGGATGGCTACACCTTC	-	TRBD1	TRBV7-3	TRBJ1-2
CASSLRGETQYF	TGTGCCAGCAGCTTAAGGGGAGAGACCCAGTACTTC	few	-	TRBV11-2	TRBJ2-5
CASSWGQNNEQYF	TGTGCCAGTAGTTGGGGACAGAATAACGAGCAGTACTTC	-	TRBD1	TRBV19	TRBJ2-7
CASSIDGTGEKLFF	TGTGCCAGTAGTATAGATGGGACAGGGGAAAAACTGTTTTTT	-	TRBD1	TRBV19	TRBJ1-4
CASSEGVQVGEQYF	TGTGCCAGCAGTGAAGGGGTTCAGGTCGGCGAGCAGTACTTC	-	-	TRBV2	TRBJ2-7
CASSFPGTERHGQYF	TGTGCCAGCAGCTTCCCCGGGACAGAAAGGCACGGGCAGTACTTC	-	TRBD1	TRBV5-6	TRBJ2-7
CASSVGTGVNEKLFF	TGTGCCAGCAGCGTCGGGACAGGGGTTAACGAAAAACTGTTTTTT	-	TRBD1	TRBV9	TRBJ1-4
CASQGIYEQYF	TGTGCCAGTCAGGGGATCTACGAGCAGTACTTC	-	-	TRBV27	TRBJ2-7
CASSPPGQGLNTQYF	TGTGCCAGCAGTCCACCGGGACAGGGCCTAAATACGCAGTATTTT	-	TRBD1	TRBV14	TRBJ2-3
CASSSPIPGGLYSNQPQHF	TGTGCCAGCAGCTCACCAATTCCAGGGGGCCTTTATAGCAATCAGCCCCAGCATTTT	-	TRBD1	TRBV7-2	TRBJ1-5
CASSDSGGMQETQYF	TGTGCCAGCAGCGATAGCGGGGGGATGCAAGAGACCCAGTACTTC	-	TRBD2	TRBV7-6	TRBJ2-5
CASKAGRDSPLHF	TGTGCCAGCAAGGCAGGGAGGGATTCACCCCTCCACTTT	once	-	TRBV12-3/TRBV12-4	TRBJ1-6
CASSFWGDPYNEQFF	TGTGCCAGCAGCTTTTGGGGGGACCCGTACAATGAGCAGTTCTTC	-	-	TRBV5-4	TRBJ2-1
CASSIRGWNTEAFF	TGTGCCAGTAGTATACGGGGGTGGAACACTGAAGCTTTCTTT	-	-	TRBV19	TRBJ1-1
CASSPGPDYPPFF	TGTGCCAGCAGCCCAGGGCCCGATTACCCCCCGTTCTTC	once	-	TRBV9	TRBJ2-1
CASSLMGGGTDTQYF	TGTGCCAGCAGCTTAATGGGCGGGGGGACAGATACGCAGTATTTT	-	TRBD2	TRBV7-3	TRBJ2-3